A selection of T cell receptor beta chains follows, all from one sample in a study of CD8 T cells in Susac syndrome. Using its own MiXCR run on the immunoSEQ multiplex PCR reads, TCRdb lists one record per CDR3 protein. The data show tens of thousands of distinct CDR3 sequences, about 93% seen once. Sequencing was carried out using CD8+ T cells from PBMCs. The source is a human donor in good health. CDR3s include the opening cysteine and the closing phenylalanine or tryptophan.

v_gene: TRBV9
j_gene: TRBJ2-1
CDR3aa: CASSVAGGGHNEQFF

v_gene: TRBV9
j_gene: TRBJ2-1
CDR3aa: CASSVDLGGYNEQFF

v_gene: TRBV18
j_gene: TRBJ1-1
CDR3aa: CASSPPTVPNTEAFF

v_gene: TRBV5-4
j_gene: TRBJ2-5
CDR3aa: CASSFGGRGKETQYF

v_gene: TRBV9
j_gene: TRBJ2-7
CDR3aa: CASSDRAQGGEQYF

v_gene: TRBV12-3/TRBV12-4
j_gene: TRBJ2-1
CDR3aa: CASSFTVLYEQFF

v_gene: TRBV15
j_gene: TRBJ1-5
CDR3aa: CATSSLNQPQHF

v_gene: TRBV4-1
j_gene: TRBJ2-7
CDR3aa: CASSQVEGDEQYF

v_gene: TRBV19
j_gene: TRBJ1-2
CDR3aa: CASRGNYGYTF

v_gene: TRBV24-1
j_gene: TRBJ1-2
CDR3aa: CATSDRDRHYGYTF

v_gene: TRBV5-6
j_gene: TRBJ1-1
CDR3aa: CASSPKFRGLGNTEAFF

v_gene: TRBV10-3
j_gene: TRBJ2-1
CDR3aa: CAPGGGTVTSGRRISYNEQFF

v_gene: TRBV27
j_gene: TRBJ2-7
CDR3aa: CASSLVYGDGTYEQYF

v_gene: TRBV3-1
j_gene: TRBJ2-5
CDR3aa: CASSQGVETQYF

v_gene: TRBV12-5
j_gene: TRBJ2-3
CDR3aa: CASGSEGWPADTQYF

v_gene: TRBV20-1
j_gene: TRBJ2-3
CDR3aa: CSPLVRQGVADTQYF

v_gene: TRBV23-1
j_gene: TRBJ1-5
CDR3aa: CASSQSRTGSNQPQHF

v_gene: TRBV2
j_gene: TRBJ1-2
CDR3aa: CATDKGQDKYGYTF

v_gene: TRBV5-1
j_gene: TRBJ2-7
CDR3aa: CASSLAGLAVEYEQYF

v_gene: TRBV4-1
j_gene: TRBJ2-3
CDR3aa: CASSPMSGGLGDTQYF

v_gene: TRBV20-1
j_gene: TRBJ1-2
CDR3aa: CSATRYHGYTF

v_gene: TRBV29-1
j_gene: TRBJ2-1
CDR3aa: CSVEVWSGSDEQFF

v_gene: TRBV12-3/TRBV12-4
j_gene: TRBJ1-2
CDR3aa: CASRGQYYGYTF

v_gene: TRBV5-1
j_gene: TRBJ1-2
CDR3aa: CASSPSGNGYTF

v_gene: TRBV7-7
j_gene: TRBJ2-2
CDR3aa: CASSLRNTGELFF

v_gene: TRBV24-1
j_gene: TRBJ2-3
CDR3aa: CATSPSGGADTQYF

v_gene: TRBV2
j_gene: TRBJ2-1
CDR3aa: CASSDGPGGDGEQFF

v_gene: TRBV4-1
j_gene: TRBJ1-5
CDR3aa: CASSQVGQPQHF

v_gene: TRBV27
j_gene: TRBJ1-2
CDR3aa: CASSLSPGDGYTF

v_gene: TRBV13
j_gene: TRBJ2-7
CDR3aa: CAFSHGRNSYEQYF

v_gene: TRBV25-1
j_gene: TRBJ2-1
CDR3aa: CASSGYVTTYNEQFF

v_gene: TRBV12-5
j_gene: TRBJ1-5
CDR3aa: CASGLVGGPHQPQHF

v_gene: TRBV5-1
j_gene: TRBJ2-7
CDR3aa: CASSLAEDSYEQYF

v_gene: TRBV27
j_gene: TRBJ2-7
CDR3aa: CASSLWGRGAYEQYF

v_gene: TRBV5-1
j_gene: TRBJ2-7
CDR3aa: CASSLTSGPSSYEQYF

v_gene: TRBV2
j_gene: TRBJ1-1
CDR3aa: CASRRVFEGYTEAFF

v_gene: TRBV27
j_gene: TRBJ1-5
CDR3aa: CASSLVWGSNQPQHF

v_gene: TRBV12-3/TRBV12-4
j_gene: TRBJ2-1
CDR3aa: CASSLPRMSSYNEQFF

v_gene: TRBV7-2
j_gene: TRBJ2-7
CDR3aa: CASSFKGSAEQYF

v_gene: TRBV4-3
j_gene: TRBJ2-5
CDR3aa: CASSQDRVGETQYF